This is a list of T cell receptor beta chains from one sample in a study of blood T cells in healthy people across ages. TCRdb passed the 5' RACE reads through MiXCR, listing each CDR3 protein once. The sample has 710,000 or so distinct CDR3 sequences, 32% seen once. The sample consisted of blood. All receptors come from a woman at least 80 years old in good health. Both conserved end residues are part of each CDR3. Each record gives: CDR3 length, clone size, J gene, D gene, V gene, CDR3 protein, CDR3 DNA. The D gene is left open where the match is weak. Clone sizes are given selectively: once, few, many, or a class where the clone is expanded.

14,NA,TRBJ1-1,TRBD1,TRBV12-3/TRBV12-4,CASSPTGGDTEAFF,TGTGCCAGCAGTCCGACAGGGGGGGACACTGAAGCTTTCTTT
13,once,TRBJ1-2,TRBD1,TRBV6-5,CASSYLRGQGYTF,TGTGCCAGCAGTTATTTGAGGGGGCAAGGCTACACCTTC
14,few,TRBJ1-2,NA,TRBV6-5,CASSYRQGHDGYTF,TGTGCCAGCAGTTACCGCCAGGGACATGATGGCTACACCTTC
15,NA,TRBJ1-1,TRBD1,TRBV28,CASSWKPGGRTEAFF,TGTGCCAGCAGTTGGAAACCAGGGGGCCGGACTGAAGCTTTCTTT
13,NA,TRBJ1-2,NA,TRBV6-2/TRBV6-3,CASSPMTDYGYTF,TGTGCCAGCAGCCCTATGACAGACTATGGCTACACCTTC
15,once,TRBJ2-5,NA,TRBV4-1,CASSQDGAWQETQYF,TGCGCCAGCAGCCAAGATGGGGCGTGGCAAGAGACCCAGTACTTC
16,NA,TRBJ2-7,TRBD2,TRBV7-9,CASSPGTSGRDYEQYF,TGTGCCAGCAGCCCTGGGACTAGCGGGAGGGACTACGAGCAGTACTTC
13,many,TRBJ2-1,NA,TRBV6-1,CASRRGTYNEQFF,TGTGCCAGCAGGAGGGGCACCTACAATGAGCAGTTCTTC
14,NA,TRBJ2-7,NA,TRBV7-3,CASSLGASRNEQYF,TGTGCCAGCAGCTTAGGAGCTTCAAGGAACGAGCAGTACTTC
14,many,TRBJ2-3,NA,TRBV24-1,CATSDSPRADTQYF,TGTGCCACCAGTGATTCCCCCAGGGCAGATACGCAGTATTTT
13,NA,TRBJ1-2,NA,TRBV10-3,CATADRTNYGYTF,TGTGCCACCGCCGACAGAACTAACTATGGCTACACCTTC
13,many,TRBJ1-2,TRBD1,TRBV28,CATRDRGYYGYTF,TGTGCCACACGGGACAGGGGTTACTATGGCTACACCTTC
12,NA,TRBJ2-3,NA,TRBV20-1,CSARDLWATQYF,TGCAGTGCTAGAGATCTGTGGGCTACGCAGTATTTT
10,NA,TRBJ2-1,NA,TRBV20-1,CSADYNEQFF,TGCAGTGCCGACTACAATGAGCAGTTCTTC
14,many,TRBJ2-3,NA,TRBV7-2,CASTLIAAWNTQYF,TGTGCCAGCACCTTAATAGCGGCCTGGAATACGCAGTATTTT
15,few,TRBJ1-4,TRBD1,TRBV30,CAWSGLQGGFEKLFF,TGTGCCTGGAGTGGCCTACAGGGGGGGTTTGAAAAACTGTTTTTT
15,NA,TRBJ1-1,TRBD1,TRBV18,CASSPDSGGYTEAFF,TGTGCCAGCTCACCCGATTCAGGGGGCTACACTGAAGCTTTCTTT
15,NA,TRBJ2-1,TRBD2,TRBV12-3/TRBV12-4,CASSSSGRIYNEQFF,TGTGCCAGCAGTTCTAGCGGGAGGATCTACAATGAGCAGTTCTTC
15,NA,TRBJ2-1,TRBD2,TRBV5-1,CASSPLRGGTNEQFF,TGCGCCAGCAGCCCCTTGCGGGGGGGAACAAATGAGCAGTTCTTC
15,many,TRBJ2-3,TRBD2,TRBV5-1,CASSGTSGVPDTQYF,TGCGCCAGCAGCGGGACTAGCGGGGTCCCAGATACGCAGTATTTT
15,many,TRBJ2-1,TRBD2,TRBV20-1,CSARSGRGGRNEQFF,TGCAGTGCTAGATCGGGGCGGGGGGGCCGTAATGAGCAGTTCTTC
16,many,TRBJ2-3,NA,TRBV19,CASSPRQGSSTDTQYF,TGTGCCAGTAGTCCCCGGCAGGGGTCTAGCACAGATACGCAGTATTTT
12,NA,TRBJ1-5,NA,TRBV7-2,CASGLRGQPQHF,TGTGCCAGCGGCCTTAGGGGACAGCCCCAGCATTTT
17,NA,TRBJ1-4,TRBD1,TRBV7-6,CASSNALTGQLNEKLFF,TGTGCCAGCAGCAACGCCCTAACGGGACAGCTTAATGAAAAACTGTTTTTT
15,NA,TRBJ1-3,TRBD1,TRBV15,CATSRDDRAGNTIYF,TGTGCCACCAGCAGGGACGACAGGGCTGGAAACACCATATATTTT
17,NA,TRBJ2-7,TRBD2,TRBV7-3,CSSSLVSAGGPGDEQYF,TGTTCCAGCAGCTTAGTCTCTGCGGGGGGGCCCGGGGATGAGCAGTACTTC
15,many,TRBJ2-7,TRBD1,TRBV9,CASSSGQGGTYEQYF,TGTGCCAGCAGCTCCGGACAGGGTGGTACCTACGAGCAGTACTTC
13,NA,TRBJ2-1,NA,TRBV6-2/TRBV6-3,CASRSKRGNEQFF,TGTGCCAGCAGGTCGAAGAGGGGTAATGAGCAGTTCTTC
11,few,TRBJ1-3,NA,TRBV29-1,CSVDASNTIYF,TGCAGCGTTGATGCTAGTAACACCATATATTTT
15,many,TRBJ2-7,NA,TRBV6-2/TRBV6-3,CASNLAGATSYEQYF,TGTGCCAGCAATTTAGCCGGGGCTACCTCCTACGAGCAGTACTTC
15,many,TRBJ2-5,NA,TRBV28,CASSPWASRQETQYF,TGTGCCAGCAGCCCCTGGGCCTCCCGGCAAGAGACCCAGTACTTC
15,many,TRBJ1-2,TRBD1,TRBV7-9,CASSLGSGGGYGYTF,TGTGCCAGCAGCTTAGGGTCAGGGGGCGGCTATGGCTACACCTTC
16,many,TRBJ2-2,NA,TRBV7-3,CASSPQGGRAPGELFF,TGTGCCAGCAGCCCCCAAGGGGGTCGTGCACCCGGGGAGCTGTTTTTT
14,few,TRBJ2-5,TRBD2,TRBV7-6,CASSRPGLYNEQYF,TGTGCCAGCAGCCGACCGGGACTATACAATGAGCAGTACTTC
18,many,TRBJ2-6,TRBD1,TRBV7-8,CASSSPPGGSSGANVLTF,TGTGCCAGCAGCTCCCCCCCAGGGGGCAGCTCTGGGGCCAACGTCCTGACTTTC
13,many,TRBJ1-2,NA,TRBV7-2,CASSPRSNYGYTF,TGTGCCAGCAGCCCTCGATCAAACTATGGCTACACCTTC
16,many,TRBJ1-5,NA,TRBV20-1,CSAPPGGASSNQPQHF,TGCAGTGCTCCCCCCGGGGGGGCGAGCAGCAATCAGCCCCAGCATTTT
16,many,TRBJ2-5,TRBD2,TRBV7-2,CASSFPSGGARETQYF,TGTGCCAGCAGCTTTCCTAGCGGGGGGGCTCGAGAGACCCAGTACTTC
13,many,TRBJ2-7,NA,TRBV7-3,CASSLYLSYEQYF,TGTGCCAGCAGCTTATACCTCTCCTACGAGCAGTACTTC
15,NA,TRBJ2-2,NA,TRBV20-1,CSARGGSGNTGELFF,TGCAGTGCTAGAGGCGGTAGCGGGAACACCGGGGAGCTGTTTTTT
11,NA,TRBJ2-7,NA,TRBV5-1,CASSQSGEQYF,TGCGCCAGCAGTCAGTCGGGCGAGCAGTACTTC
15,few,TRBJ2-3,NA,TRBV9,CASTRLGYRTDTQYF,TGTGCCAGCACCCGGCTGGGATATCGGACAGATACGCAGTATTTT
15,many,TRBJ1-5,TRBD1,TRBV29-1,CSVETQGGGNQPQHF,TGCAGCGTTGAGACACAGGGGGGAGGCAATCAGCCCCAGCATTTT
13,NA,TRBJ1-1,NA,TRBV29-1,CSVAVKSNTEVFF,TGCAGCGTTGCTGTCAAGTCGAACACTGAAGTTTTCTTT
15,many,TRBJ2-3,TRBD2,TRBV9,CASSVIAGDTDTQYF,TGTGCCAGCAGCGTTATAGCGGGGGACACAGATACGCAGTATTTT
15,NA,TRBJ1-2,NA,TRBV20-1,CRPQGHIELDYGYTF,TGCAGACCTCAGGGACACATAGAATTAGACTATGGCTACACCTTC
11,many,TRBJ1-2,NA,TRBV28,CASSSRWGYTF,TGTGCCAGCAGTTCACGGTGGGGCTACACCTTC
15,many,TRBJ1-2,NA,TRBV7-2,CASSLSPSRGYGYTF,TGTGCCAGCAGCTTATCACCCTCCAGGGGCTATGGCTACACCTTC
13,many,TRBJ1-1,NA,TRBV29-1,CSAELGGGTEAFF,TGCAGCGCCGAACTAGGGGGAGGGACTGAAGCTTTCTTT
14,NA,TRBJ2-5,TRBD2,TRBV20-1,CSARVLAERETQYF,TGCAGTGCTAGAGTTCTAGCGGAGCGGGAGACCCAGTACTTC
13,NA,TRBJ1-4,NA,TRBV6-1,CASSEDGEEKLFF,TGTGCCAGCAGTGAGGACGGGGAAGAAAAACTGTTTTTT
13,many,TRBJ1-2,NA,TRBV7-3,CASSVVGMDGYTF,TGTGCCAGCAGCGTAGTCGGGATGGATGGCTACACCTTC
18,many,TRBJ2-5,TRBD1,TRBV12-3/TRBV12-4,CASSFREQGIRKQETQYF,TGTGCCAGCAGTTTCCGGGAACAGGGGATTCGTAAACAAGAGACCCAGTACTTC
15,NA,TRBJ2-5,NA,TRBV4-3,CASSPSQRYQETQYF,TGCGCCAGCAGCCCATCACAGAGGTACCAAGAGACCCAGTACTTC
15,many,TRBJ1-1,NA,TRBV7-2,CASSLASFSGTEAFF,TGTGCCAGCAGCTTAGCGTCATTCTCTGGAACTGAAGCTTTCTTT
15,NA,TRBJ2-5,NA,TRBV4-2,CASSQDGRDGETQYF,TGTGCCAGCAGCCAAGACGGCAGGGACGGAGAGACCCAGTACTTC
14,NA,TRBJ1-1,TRBD1,TRBV12-3/TRBV12-4,CASTQTRGRTEAFF,TGTGCCAGCACACAGACCAGGGGGCGTACTGAAGCTTTCTTT
14,NA,TRBJ2-3,TRBD2,TRBV10-3,CAGGASGSSDTQYF,TGTGCCGGGGGGGCTAGCGGGAGTTCCGATACGCAGTATTTT
18,NA,TRBJ2-1,TRBD2,TRBV28,CASSPPTRLAFSYNEQFF,TGTGCCAGCAGTCCCCCAACCAGACTAGCGTTCTCCTACAATGAGCAGTTCTTC
13,NA,TRBJ1-1,NA,TRBV20-1,CSALRQGSPEAFF,TGCAGTGCTCTACGGCAGGGAAGCCCTGAAGCTTTCTTT